This T cell receptor beta chain was captured in a study of prognosis after radiotherapy for stage I lung cancer. Among the patients, all were node-negative on CT and PET/CT, and none had received prior chemotherapy or radiotherapy or had other malignancies. There are 15 residues in the CDR3. V lost 7 bases and J lost 3, with 19 bases in between. CDR1 is MNHNS and CDR2 is SASEGT in the germline V gene. Genomic DNA was subjected to two-round multiplex PCR for amplification of TCR beta CDR3. Round one of PCR was performed, and it used primers specific to each TRBV and TRBJ gene. TCRdb fed the multiplex PCR reads into MiXCR, producing one record per CDR3 protein. Of some 15,000 distinct CDR3 sequences listed, 50% to 65% are singletons.

The source material was PBMCs, sampled before or after stereotactic body radiation therapy (not recorded which). The chain links TRBV6-1 to TRBJ2-7; D might be TRBD1 (6 bases). This receptor was identified in a donor aged 50 or older with non-small cell lung cancer. Here the CDR3 DNA reads TGTGCCAGCAAAAGAGGAGGACAGAGATACTACGAGCAGTACTTC. Translation gives CASKRGGQRYYEQYF.